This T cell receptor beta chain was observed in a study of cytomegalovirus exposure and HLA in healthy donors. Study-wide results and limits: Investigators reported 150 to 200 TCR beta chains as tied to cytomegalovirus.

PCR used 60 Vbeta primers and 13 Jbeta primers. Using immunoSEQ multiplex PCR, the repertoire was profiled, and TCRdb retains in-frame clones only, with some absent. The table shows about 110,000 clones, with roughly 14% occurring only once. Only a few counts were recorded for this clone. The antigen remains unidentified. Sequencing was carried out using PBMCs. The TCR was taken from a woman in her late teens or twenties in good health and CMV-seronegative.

The chain's CDR3 is CASSHRMGLLGGKLFF. CDR3 DNA: TGTGCCAGCAGCCACAGAATGGGACTGCTGGGGGGAAAACTGTTTTTT. The chain joins TRBV7-8 to TRBJ1-4, with a possible D match to TRBD1 (5 bases). The CDR3 is made up of 16 amino acids. The germline V and J ends were trimmed by 5 bases and 10 bases, with 23 bases remaining between them. Germline V gives CDR1 SGHVS, CDR2 FQNEAQ.